These 20 T cell receptor beta chains were all obtained from the same sample, sequenced in a study of cytomegalovirus exposure and HLA in healthy donors. PCR involved 60 Vbeta and 13 Jbeta primers. Using immunoSEQ multiplex PCR, the repertoire was profiled, and TCRdb retains in-frame clones only, with some absent. The data hold 140,000 or so clones, with nearly 90% observed a single time. The sequenced sample consisted of PBMCs. All receptors derive from a woman between 40 and 50 years old in good health and CMV-seronegative.

This sequence joins TRBV5-1 and TRBJ1-2; no clear D. Germline loops: CDR1 SGHRS, CDR2 YFSETQ. This CDR3 contains 14 residues. The V end was cut by 0 bases, the J end by 2 bases, with 8 bases between. CDR3 sequence: CASSLESVNYGYTF. DNA for the CDR3: TGCGCCAGCAGCTTGGAGTCGGTAAACTATGGCTACACCTTC.

The genes are TRBV7-2 and TRBJ2-5; D not certain. Trimming removed 1 base at V and 6 bases at J, with 21 bases between. The germline V gene encodes CDR1 SGHTA and CDR2 FQGNSA. The CDR3 has 17 amino acids. Here the CDR3 reads CASSLGVAASARKTQYF. The CDR3 nucleotides read TGTGCCAGCAGCTTAGGGGTGGCGGCCTCAGCGAGGAAGACCCAGTACTTC.

Turning to this clone: This same CDR3 is encoded by further DNA sequences in the sample. This rearrangement joins TRBV27 to TRBJ2-2; 8 bases agree with TRBD2. V trimming: 2 bases; J trimming: 9 bases; junction bases outside the gene matches: 11. Looked up from germline, CDR1 is MNHEY and CDR2 is SMNVEV (reference sequence). This CDR3 comprises 16 residues. Written as DNA, the CDR3 is TGTGCCAGCAGTTTACTGGCAGCGGGAGTTAATCGGGAGCTGTTTTTT. It codes for CASSLLAAGVNRELFF.

The chain uses TRBV9 and TRBJ2-7, with TRBD2 matching over 12 bases. Germline-derived CDR1 and CDR2 are SGDLS and YYNGEE. Unmatched junction bases numbered 7, after V lost 0 bases and J lost 3 bases. This CDR3 has 17 amino acids. CDR3 sequence reads: CASSVEPSGRASYEQYF. The CDR3 nucleotides read TGTGCCAGCAGCGTAGAGCCTAGCGGGAGGGCCAGCTACGAGCAGTACTTC.

This chain uses TRBV5-1 with TRBJ2-5; TRBD2 matches at 7 bases. The closer fit of TRBJ2-7 to the DNA end suggests the J call may be wrong. Germline values: CDR1 SGHRS, CDR2 YFSETQ. This CDR3 region has 15 residues. This CDR3 is CASSLRGGSGYEQYF. The CDR3, as DNA: TGCGCCAGCAGCTTACGGGGAGGGAGTGGGTACGAGCAGTACTTC.

This sequence joins TRBV5-1 and TRBJ1-2; possible D gene TRBD1, 5 bases. CDR1 SGHRS and CDR2 YFSETQ come from the germline V gene. V was clipped by 2 bases and J by 0 bases, with 11 bases between them. The CDR3 extends over 15 amino acids. CDR3 amino acids: CASSFGGNSNYGYTF. CDR3 in DNA: TGCGCCAGCAGCTTTGGGGGGAACTCTAACTATGGCTACACCTTC.

The rearrangement links TRBV10-3 to TRBJ2-7; tentative D call: TRBD2 (7 bases). V shed 1 base and J shed 4 bases, with 17 bases lying between them. CDR1 and CDR2 from the germline V gene are ENHRY and SYGVKD. CDR3 size: 16 residues. The DNA for the CDR3 is TGTGCCATCAGTGAGTTAGGAGAAAAGGGGGGGTACGAGCAGTACTTC. Translating gives CAISELGEKGGYEQYF.

The genes are TRBV28 and TRBJ2-5; 7 nucleotides align to TRBD2. V lost 6 bases to trimming and J lost 5 bases; unmatched junction nucleotides: 9. The germline gives CDR1 MDHEN, CDR2 SYDVKM. The CDR3 spans 14 residues. The CDR3 bases are TGTGCCAGCAGCCCCGGGGGGTGGCGGGAGACCCAGTACTTC. Protein sequence: CASSPGGWRETQYF.

This clone was detected once. This chain uses TRBV29-1 with TRBJ1-1; 7 nucleotides agree with TRBD1. J gave up 1 base and V 4 bases, and 3 bases lay outside the gene matches. This CDR3 has 13 amino acids. The V gene's germline CDR1 is SQVTM and CDR2 ANQGSEA. The CDR3 spells CSVVRTGNTEAFF. In DNA form, the CDR3 reads TGCAGCGTTGTCAGGACAGGGAACACTGAAGCTTTCTTT.

The chain joins TRBV7-2 to TRBJ2-7; 10 positions match TRBD1. V dropped 3 bases and J dropped 4; count of bases not matched to a gene: 3. The germline V gene has CDR1 SGHTA and CDR2 FQGNSA. The CDR3 consists of 14 residues. CDR3 DNA sequence: TGTGCCAGCAGCTTTGGACAGGGGGTATACGAGCAGTACTTC. Protein product: CASSFGQGVYEQYF.

Worth noting for this clone: An end of the junction differs from the germline gene, which may be a read error. The chain employs TRBV10-1 and TRBJ2-3; TRBD1 agrees at 9 bases. The CDR3 spans 13 residues. Germline lookup yields CDR1 WNHNN and CDR2 SYGVQD (reference sequence). The CDR3 nucleotides read TGCACCAGCAGGGGACAGGGAACCGATACGCAGTATTTT. Encoded protein: CTSRGQGTDTQYF.

This chain links TRBV10-3 with TRBJ2-5; a possible D gene is TRBD2 (6 bases). Deletions cut 7 bases from V and 3 bases from J, with 12 bases between. The CDR3 loop spans 13 amino acids. Germline CDR1 is ENHRY and CDR2 is SYGVKD. In DNA form, the CDR3 reads TGTGCCATCACTCCTAGCGCAGAAGAGACCCAGTACTTC. It is translated as CAITPSAEETQYF.

The chain combines TRBV30 with TRBJ2-5; 12 nucleotides align to TRBD2. The CDR3 has 14 amino acids. The ends lost 2 bases at V and 7 bases at J; junction bases unmatched: 5. The germline V gene has CDR1 GTSNPN and CDR2 SVGIG (reference sequence). The chain's CDR3 is CAWSPLAGGLTQYF. CDR3 nucleotide sequence: TGTGCCTGGAGTCCTCTAGCGGGAGGGCTGACCCAGTACTTC.

The chain couples TRBV7-8 to TRBJ2-7; the D is unclear. Trimming cost V 6 bases and J 4 bases, with 13 bases left between them. The CDR3 has 13 residues. Germline CDR1 and CDR2: SGHVS and FQNEAQ. CDR3 sequence: CASRGTERYEQYF. CDR3 in DNA: TGTGCCAGCAGGGGCACAGAACGGTACGAGCAGTACTTC.

The gene calls are TRBV10-3 and TRBJ2-3; maybe TRBD2 (6 bases). The CDR3 consists of 15 residues. The germline V gene encodes CDR1 ENHRY and CDR2 SYGVKD. V lost 0 bases and J 2 bases, leaving 9 bases between the germline ends. CDR3 nucleotide sequence: TGTGCCATCAGTGAGTCGGGGGGAGTCACAGATACGCAGTATTTT. This codes for CAISESGGVTDTQYF.

The chain has TRBV11-2 and TRBJ2-3; TRBD2 aligns across 7 bases. The CDR3 consists of 16 residues. The V gene's germline CDR1 is SGHAT and CDR2 FQNNGV. The V gene end was trimmed by 5 bases and the J gene end by 6 bases; junction bases not matched to a gene: 14. DNA of the CDR3: TGTGCCAGCAGCCCCATTTTAGGGGAGGGGCCCGATACGCAGTATTTT. It encodes CASSPILGEGPDTQYF.

This clone was seen a handful of times. The chain has TRBV6-5 and TRBJ2-7; D gene unclear. This CDR3 is 14 amino acids long. CDR1 MNHEY and CDR2 SVGAGI come from the germline V gene. The V and J ends lost 5 bases and 5 bases respectively, with 16 bases between them. Written as DNA, the CDR3 is TGTGCCAGCAGTGAGGTGGAATCTGTGCACGAGCAGTACTTC. It is translated as CASSEVESVHEQYF.

The chain combines TRBV28 with TRBJ1-2; D is unclear. CDR3 size: 12 residues. V lost 4 bases, J lost 5 bases, and 8 bases lay in between. The germline CDR1 and CDR2 sequences are MDHEN and SYDVKM. The CDR3 region is CASSSGSYGYTF. In DNA form, the CDR3 reads TGTGCCAGCAGTTCCGGGTCTTATGGCTACACCTTC.

This clone was recorded only once. V and J are TRBV5-1 and TRBJ1-1, with 7 bases lining up with TRBD1. This CDR3 is built from 15 residues. V gave up 1 base and J gave up 1 base; unmatched junction bases: 4. The germline V gene encodes CDR1 SGHRS and CDR2 YFSETQ. Here the CDR3 reads CASSLTGAKNTEAFF. CDR3 nucleotide sequence: TGCGCCAGCAGCTTGACAGGGGCGAAGAACACTGAAGCTTTCTTT.

The chain recombines TRBV11-2 with TRBJ2-3; no clear D gene. CDR1 and CDR2 (germline): SGHAT, FQNNGV. The CDR3 totals 12 residues. The V end lost 4 bases, the J end lost 5 bases, and 7 bases lay between the germline ends. The CDR3 is CASSSQVDTQYF. CDR3 in DNA: TGTGCCAGCAGCTCCCAGGTAGATACGCAGTATTTT.